Listed here is a single T cell receptor beta chain. Antigen: not known. The sample originates from a study of cytomegalovirus exposure and HLA in healthy donors. Findings of the study overall: With DRB1 most and HLA-C fewest, TCR association rates differed between HLA loci in a later analysis. Common viral pathogens seemed, in a later analysis, to connect with several of the most significant clusters. Most TCRs appeared rarely, but some public TCRs recurred in many donors. Analysis was carried out at a later point, and it linked a missense DCLRE1C variant to TCR beta V- and J-gene trimming.

The CDR3 sequence is 20 residues long. V shed 0 bases and J shed 3 bases, with 26 bases lying between them. Germline loops: CDR1 SGHAT, CDR2 FQNNGV. Vbeta (60) and Jbeta (13) primers were used in the PCR. The data were produced by immunoSEQ multiplex PCR, yet TCRdb's version contains in-frame clones alone and is incomplete. The sample records some 130,000 clones, about three quarters being singletons. The J gene is TRBJ1-1, the V gene TRBV11-2, with D perhaps TRBD1 (6 bases). Sequenced input: PBMCs. This clonotype was obtained from a human donor in good health. CDR3 amino acids: CASSLDASVAGARADTEAFF. The CDR3 DNA reads as TGTGCCAGCAGCTTAGATGCTAGCGTGGCGGGGGCGAGGGCGGACACTGAAGCTTTCTTT. The full variable domain, its missing parts supplied by reference TRBV11-2 and TRBJ1-1, is EAGVAQSPRYKIIEKRQSVAFWCNPISGHATLYWYQQILGQGPKLLIQFQNNGVVDDSQLPKDRFSAERLKGVDSTLKIQPAKLEDSAVYLCASSLDASVAGARADTEAFFGQGTRLTVV.